These T cell receptor beta chains were read from a single sample in a study of CD8 T cells in ankylosing spondylitis. In TCRdb, the 5' RACE reads were re-called with MiXCR into one record per CDR3 protein. Of some 130,000 distinct CDR3 sequences listed, about 13% are singletons. The material sequenced was blood, either unsorted or a sorted T cell fraction (not recorded which). The receptor source for this set is a female donor with ankylosing spondylitis or in good health (not recorded which). Both conserved end residues are part of each CDR3. D genes are given only for firm matches. Clone size is shown for a subset of rows, as once, few, many or a class of expanded clone.

D	V	J	size	DNA	CDR3
TRBD1	TRBV5-6	TRBJ2-3	few	TGTGCCAGCAGCAAAAGGGACAGGGGGAATACGCAGTATTTT	CASSKRDRGNTQYF
-	TRBV7-9	TRBJ2-7	-	TGTGCCAGCAGCTTAACCCCTCCCCCCTACGAGCAGTACTTC	CASSLTPPPYEQYF
-	TRBV19	TRBJ1-6	few	TGTGCCAGTAGTATCGAAGGATATAATTCACCCCTCCACTTT	CASSIEGYNSPLHF
-	TRBV7-9	TRBJ1-1	few	-	CASSWGQGANILF
-	TRBV6-5	TRBJ2-5	few	TGTGCCAGCAGCTGGGGGGCCCCGGGCGTCTCAGAGACCCAGTACTTC	CASSWGAPGVSETQYF
TRBD1	TRBV6-1	TRBJ2-1	many	TGTGCCAGCACCTTAGGACAGGGGGGGTTCGAGCAGTTCTTC	CASTLGQGGFEQFF
-	TRBV5-1	TRBJ2-2	-	TGCGCCAGCAGCTTGGCCCGGGTCGGTACTGACCGGGACACCGGGGAGCTGTTTTTT	CASSLARVGTDRDTGELFF
TRBD1	TRBV12-3/TRBV12-4	TRBJ2-5	-	TGTGCCAGCAGTCGCCGGATGACAGGGGCCGGGGAGACCCAGTACTTC	CASSRRMTGAGETQYF
-	TRBV29-1	TRBJ2-7	many	TGCAGCGTCCTGGGGCAGGACGCCTACGAGCAGTACTTC	CSVLGQDAYEQYF
-	TRBV29-1	TRBJ2-3	many	TGCAGCGTTGGCGCCAGCACAGATACGCAGTATTTT	CSVGASTDTQYF
TRBD1	TRBV6-5	TRBJ2-5	few	TGTGCCGTACAGGGGTCCCAAGAGACCCAGTACTTC	CAVQGSQETQYF
-	TRBV12-3/TRBV12-4	TRBJ2-1	few	TGTGCCAGCAGTCGACAACTAGTTGGTGAGCAGTTCTTC	CASSRQLVGEQFF
-	TRBV7-7	TRBJ2-5	-	TGTGCTAGCAGCTTAGCAGGGGACGAGACCCAGTACTTC	CASSLAGDETQYF
TRBD2	TRBV6-4	TRBJ2-1	many	TGTGCCAGCATAGCGGGGGGGTACAATGAGCAGTTCTTC	CASIAGGYNEQFF
-	TRBV27	TRBJ1-6	-	TGTGCCAGCAGACCGGCAGGCTCCTATAATTCACCCCTCCACTTT	CASRPAGSYNSPLHF
-	TRBV7-9	TRBJ1-3	many	TGTGCCAGCAGCCCCATTCTAGGGACCATCGGAAACACCATATATTTT	CASSPILGTIGNTIYF
-	TRBV7-3	TRBJ1-6	-	TGTGCCAGCAGCCCGACAGGTTCCTATAATTCACCCCTCCACTTT	CASSPTGSYNSPLHF
TRBD1	TRBV25-1	TRBJ1-2	-	TGTGCCAGCAGTGCTCATTCGGACAGGGACCCCTATGGCTACACCTTC	CASSAHSDRDPYGYTF
-	TRBV19	TRBJ2-1	-	TGTGCCAGCAAGACAGGCGATTCCTACAATGAGCAGTTCTTC	CASKTGDSYNEQFF
-	TRBV6-4	TRBJ2-1	-	TGTGCCAGCGGTACGTACAATGAGCAGTTCTTC	CASGTYNEQFF
-	TRBV5-1	TRBJ2-7	-	TGCGCCAGCAGCTTGTCTCAGGGTCTGTACGAGCAGTACTTC	CASSLSQGLYEQYF
-	TRBV5-1	TRBJ2-5	few	TGCGCCAGCAGCTTGGGAACAGGGCTTGGGTACTTC	CASSLGTGLGYF
-	TRBV30	TRBJ2-1	-	TGTGCCTGGAGTGGGGATATCGCCAATGAGCAGTTCTTC	CAWSGDIANEQFF
TRBD2	TRBV20-1	TRBJ2-2	few	TGCAGTGCTAGTAGCGGGGGGGAGAACACCGGGGAGCTGTTTTTT	CSASSGGENTGELFF
-	TRBV7-2	TRBJ1-5	few	TGTGCCAGCAGCTCAACAGGGATTAGCAATCAGCCCCAGCATTTT	CASSSTGISNQPQHF
-	TRBV28	TRBJ2-2	many	TGTGCCAGCAGTACCGTGACCAGGGCCTACACCGGGGAGCTGTTTTTT	CASSTVTRAYTGELFF
-	TRBV12-3/TRBV12-4	TRBJ2-5	many	TGTGCCAGCACCGTGGAGATGTTGAGGGCCCAGTACTTC	CASTVEMLRAQYF
-	TRBV7-6	TRBJ1-1	many	TGTGCCAGCAGCTTACCGACCTGGGACCGAGGGACTGAAGCTTTCTTT	CASSLPTWDRGTEAFF
TRBD1	TRBV3-1	TRBJ2-7	few	TGTGCCAGCAGCCAAGGCCGGGACAGGGGGGGCTACGAGCAGTACTTC	CASSQGRDRGGYEQYF
TRBD2	TRBV11-1	TRBJ2-1	few	TGTGCCAGCTCAGCGGTGGAGCGGGAGGGCAATGAGCAGTTCTTC	CASSAVEREGNEQFF
-	TRBV9	TRBJ2-1	few	TGTGCCAGCAGCGTAGCCGGGTCAAATGAGCAGTTCTTC	CASSVAGSNEQFF
-	TRBV5-1	TRBJ2-5	few	TGCGCCAGCAGCTCTACTCAGGAGGAGACCCAGTACTTC	CASSSTQEETQYF
-	TRBV5-1	TRBJ1-5	many	TGCGCCAGCAGCTTGGACGGGTCAAGCAATCAGCCCCAGCATTTT	CASSLDGSSNQPQHF
-	TRBV5-1	TRBJ1-1	many	TGCGCCAGCAGCTTGGAACAGGGTAGGACTGAAGCTTTCTTT	CASSLEQGRTEAFF
-	TRBV27	TRBJ1-2	-	TGTGCCAAGGAGGAGGGAACCCTCTATGGCTACACCTTC	CAKEEGTLYGYTF
TRBD1	TRBV5-1	TRBJ1-5	few	TGCGCCAGCAGCTTGGGGACAGGGAGGGATCAGCCCCAGCATTTT	CASSLGTGRDQPQHF
TRBD2	TRBV13	TRBJ2-1	few	TGTGCCAGCAGCTTACCACTAGCGGGAGACGACAATGAGCAGTTCTTC	CASSLPLAGDDNEQFF
-	TRBV12-3/TRBV12-4	TRBJ2-7	-	TGTGCCAGCAGTTATACCGGGACCTACTCCTACGAGCAGTACTTC	CASSYTGTYSYEQYF
TRBD1	TRBV5-7	TRBJ2-7	-	TGTGCCAGCAGCTCCCCTGGGACAGGGACCACCTACGAGCAGTACTTC	CASSSPGTGTTYEQYF
-	TRBV12-3/TRBV12-4	TRBJ2-7	few	TGTGCCAGCAGCCTACAGGGAAAGTTTACCTACGAGCAGTACTTC	CASSLQGKFTYEQYF
-	TRBV29-1	TRBJ2-6	-	TGCAGCGTTGGTCAGAGCTCTGGGGCCAACGTCCTGACTTTC	CSVGQSSGANVLTF
-	TRBV10-3	TRBJ2-2	few	TGTGCCATCCAGACAGCGAACACCGGGGAGCTGTTTTTT	CAIQTANTGELFF
TRBD1	TRBV29-1	TRBJ1-4	-	TGCAGCGTTGATGGAGGGGGCGGAAAACTGTTTTTT	CSVDGGGGKLFF
-	TRBV11-1	TRBJ2-1	many	TGTGCCAGCAGCCCTAAAAGGGGGACCTCCTACAATGAGCAGTTCTTC	CASSPKRGTSYNEQFF
-	TRBV5-8	TRBJ1-5	many	TGTGCCAGCAGCCCCGACAGCAATAGCAATCAGCCCCAGCATTTT	CASSPDSNSNQPQHF
TRBD1	TRBV7-3	TRBJ1-1	many	TGTGCCAGCAGCTTTCGGGGACAGGAAGCTTTCTTT	CASSFRGQEAFF
-	TRBV12-3/TRBV12-4	TRBJ2-1	many	TGTGCCAGCAGCCGACGGGATGAGCAGTTCTTC	CASSRRDEQFF